The 5 T cell receptor beta chains below were found in one sample sequenced in a study of shared clonotypes between healthy human individuals. Sequenced by immunoSEQ multiplex PCR; TCRdb stores in-frame clones only, minus some. The repertoire has about 1,500,000 clones, 95% to 97% of them found once; the top ten carry approximately 1%. Sequenced material: naive CD4+ T cells sorted from blood. The subset was: CD45RA+ positively selected. The receptor source for this set is a man younger than 40 in good health.

This rearrangement joins TRBV11-2 to TRBJ1-4; no clear D gene. V was clipped by 2 bases and J by 3 bases, with 7 bases between them. CDR1 and CDR2 from the germline V gene are SGHAT and FQNNGV. This CDR3 is 14 amino acids long. The CDR3 reads CASSLSWSNEKLFF. The DNA for the CDR3 is TGTGCCAGCAGCTTAAGTTGGTCTAATGAAAAACTGTTTTTT.

Concerning this clone itself: One end of the junction varies from germline; a read error may be responsible. Other nucleotide sequences in the sample specify the same CDR3. The chain joins TRBV12-5 to TRBJ1-2; 9 bases agree with TRBD1. This CDR3 has 16 amino acids. CDR1 is LGHNT, CDR2 FRNRAP, per germline. CDR3 DNA sequence: TGCGCTAGTGGTTTGGTACTTGGACAGGGGAGTCATGGCTACACCTTC. Encoded protein: CASGLVLGQGSHGYTF.

J is TRBJ2-7 and V is TRBV18; 11 bases line up with TRBD2. V dropped 5 bases and J dropped 2; count of bases not matched to a gene: 5. The CDR3 length is 15 residues. The germline V gene encodes CDR1 KGHSH and CDR2 LQKENI. The CDR3 nucleotides read TGTGCCAGCTCATCCGGACTAGCGGGTCCCTACGAGCAGTACTTC. It encodes CASSSGLAGPYEQYF.

CDR3 sequence (DNA): TGTGCCAGCAGCGTACAGCTAGAGACCCAGTACTTC. Residues: CASSVQLETQYF. This chain uses TRBV7-2 with TRBJ2-5; D is ambiguous. Germline-derived CDR1 and CDR2 are SGHTA and FQGNSA. Trimming took off 5 bases at V and 4 bases at J, with 8 bases between the two ends. The length of the CDR3 is 12 residues.

This rearrangement joins TRBV7-9 to TRBJ1-1, with 8 bases that match TRBD1. Trimming at V came to 7 bases and at J to 4 bases, leaving 11 bases not matched to a gene. Germline-derived CDR1 and CDR2 are SEHNR and FQNEAQ (reference sequence). The CDR3 totals 15 residues. CDR3 bases: TGTGCCAGCATCCTGACAGGGGCCGTCGGCACTGAAGCTTTCTTT. Residues: CASILTGAVGTEAFF.